Below, 3 T cell receptor beta chains from the same sample are listed, as sequenced in a study of Graves' ophthalmopathy and Graves' hyperthyroidism (dated by TCRdb to between 2018 and 2020). The sequencing machine was an Illumina HiSeq 2000. TCR beta CDR3 regions were amplified from RNA transcripts for repertoire sequencing. HTBI primers and the Qiagen OneStep RT-PCR kit were used in a first-round RT-PCR, which was followed by a second-round multiplex PCR, size selection and purification. The public reads were quality trimmed at Q25 with fastp and then assembled into clones with MiXCR by TCRdb, keeping productive beta chains. Here each entry gathers all rows of one CDR3 protein and keeps the most common genes and DNA. The sample table lists under 350,000 distinct CDR3 sequences, about a sixth of them with a count of one. Approximately 13% of the sample lies in the top ten. The specimen sequenced was peripheral blood. The origin of the receptors is an adult man with Graves' ophthalmopathy.

As concerns this clonotype: A read error is possible here, since a much larger clone lies one base away. V usage is TRBV19 and J usage is TRBJ2-4, with 7 bases that match TRBD1. The V gene's germline CDR1 is LNHDA and CDR2 SQIVND (reference sequence). The length of the CDR3 is 20 residues. The V gene end was trimmed by 1 base and the J gene end by 0 bases; junction bases not matched to a gene: 15. CDR3 DNA sequence: TGTGCCAGTAGTATAGTCCTCCCCTCGTGGGACAGACTAGCCAAAAACATTCAGTACTTC. As protein: CASSIVLPSWDRLAKNIQYF.

In this sample, this clonotype turned up a few times. V usage is TRBV6-1 and J usage is TRBJ2-5; unclear D gene. From germline, CDR1 is MNHNS and CDR2 SASEGT. The V gene lost 8 bases and the J gene lost 8 bases, with 12 bases spanning the gap. The CDR3 extends over 11 amino acids. CDR3 protein: CASGRLPTQYF. Written as DNA, the CDR3 is TGTGCCAGCGGCCGACTCCCAACCCAGTACTTC.

This clonotype was counted between two and nine times. CDR3 bases: TGTGCCAGCAGCTTAATGGGACGGAGAACAACCGGGGAGCTGTTTTTT. Amino acid sequence: CASSLMGRRTTGELFF. The chain carries TRBV11-1 and TRBJ2-2; perhaps D is TRBD1 or TRBD2 (5 bases each). CDR1 and CDR2 from the germline V gene are SGHAT and FQDESV (reference sequence). The CDR3 covers 16 residues. Trimming took 2 bases from V and 5 from J, leaving 15 bases between them.